This entry describes one T cell receptor beta chain. Its antigen is unidentified. V lost 7 bases and J lost 3, with 16 bases in between. This CDR3 spans 15 amino acids. Germline CDR1 is MGHDK and CDR2 is SYGVNS. Described time point: blood 2 weeks post-SBRT. Treatment in this sample: 15 Gy SBRT to primary tumor, nephrectomy 4 weeks later. This renal cell carcinoma was of the clear cell type. This sample was taken from a study of radiation and T cells in renal cell carcinoma. Findings of the study overall: Top tumor clonotypes rose in blood 2 weeks post-radiation, then contracted.

The repertoire was sequenced with immunoSEQ multiplex PCR; TCRdb's copy has only in-frame clones and lacks some. This table holds 160,000 or so clones, over 80% found once. Source: blood, taken from a patient whose treatment included radiotherapy and nephrectomy. The clonotype was recovered from a woman between 45 and 60 years old with renal cell carcinoma. The chain has TRBV25-1 and TRBJ2-1; possible D gene TRBD2, 6 bases. The CDR3 DNA follows: TGTGCCAGCACCTTCGGAGGGGCTGGCTACAATGAGCAGTTCTTC. It translates to CASTFGGAGYNEQFF.